This T cell receptor (beta chain) comes out of a study of spatial heterogeneity in lung cancer. Background on the study: Raw-read counts averaged over ten per unique TCR and UMI combination. Study conclusions and caveats: Ubiquitous expanded tumor TCRs appeared in blood more at resection than follow-up.

The time point: sample taken at primary tumor resection. Unsorted tumor, nontumor lung tissue or cryopreserved PBMC supplied the whole RNA. Using its own MiXCR run on the 5' RACE reads, TCRdb lists one record per CDR3 protein. The data show about 50,000 distinct CDR3 sequences, 7.6% seen once. With respect to this clonotype: What it binds is not known.

V was trimmed by 6 bases and J by 5 bases, leaving 13 bases between them. The CDR3 length is 13 residues. The sample in question was PBMCs, obtained at surgery. The source of this sequence is a female donor with early-stage non-small cell lung cancer. The chain carries TRBV12-3 or TRBV12-4 and TRBJ1-1; D possibly corresponds to TRBD1 (5 bases). CDR3 in amino acids: CASRPVRETEAFF. The CDR3 coding sequence is TGTGCCAGCAGACCGGTCAGGGAAACTGAAGCTTTCTTT.